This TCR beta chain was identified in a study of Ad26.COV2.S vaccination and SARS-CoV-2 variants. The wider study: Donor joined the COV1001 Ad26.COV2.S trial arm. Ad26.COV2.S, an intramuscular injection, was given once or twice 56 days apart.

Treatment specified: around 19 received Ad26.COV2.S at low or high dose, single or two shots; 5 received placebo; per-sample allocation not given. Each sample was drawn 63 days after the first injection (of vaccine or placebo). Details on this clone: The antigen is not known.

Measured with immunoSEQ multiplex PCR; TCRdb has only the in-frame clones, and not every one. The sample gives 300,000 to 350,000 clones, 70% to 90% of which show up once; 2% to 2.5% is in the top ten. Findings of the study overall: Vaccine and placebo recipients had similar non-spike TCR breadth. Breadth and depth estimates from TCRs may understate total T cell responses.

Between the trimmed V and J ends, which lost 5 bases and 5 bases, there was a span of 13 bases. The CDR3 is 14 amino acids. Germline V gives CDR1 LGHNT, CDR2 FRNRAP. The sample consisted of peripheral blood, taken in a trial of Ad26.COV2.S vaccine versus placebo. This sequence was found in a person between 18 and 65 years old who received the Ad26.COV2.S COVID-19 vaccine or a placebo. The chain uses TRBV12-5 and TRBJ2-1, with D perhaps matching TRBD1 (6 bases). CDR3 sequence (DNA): TGTGCTAGTGGTGTACAGGGTTCGGACAATGAGCAGTTCTTC. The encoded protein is CASGVQGSDNEQFF.